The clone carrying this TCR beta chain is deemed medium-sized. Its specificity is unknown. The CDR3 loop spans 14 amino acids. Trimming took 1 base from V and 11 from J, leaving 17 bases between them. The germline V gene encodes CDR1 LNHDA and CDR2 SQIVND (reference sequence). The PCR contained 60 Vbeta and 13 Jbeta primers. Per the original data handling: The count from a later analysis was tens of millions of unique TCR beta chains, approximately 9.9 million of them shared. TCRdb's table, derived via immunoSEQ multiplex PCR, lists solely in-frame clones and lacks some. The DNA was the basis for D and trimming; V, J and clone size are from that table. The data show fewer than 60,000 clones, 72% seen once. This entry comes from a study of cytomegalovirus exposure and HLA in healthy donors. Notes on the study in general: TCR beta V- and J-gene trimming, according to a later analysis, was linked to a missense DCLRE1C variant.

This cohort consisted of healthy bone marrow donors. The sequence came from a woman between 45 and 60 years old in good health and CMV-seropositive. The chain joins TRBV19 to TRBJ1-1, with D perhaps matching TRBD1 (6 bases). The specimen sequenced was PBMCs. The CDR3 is CASSIVGDIHGAFF. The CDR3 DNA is TGTGCCAGTAGTATAGTAGGGGACATCCATGGGGCTTTCTTT.